The entry below gives a single T cell receptor beta chain sequence along with its context. The sample comes from a study of T cell responses to AZD1222 COVID-19 vaccine. CDR1 is SGDLS and CDR2 is YYNGEE in the germline V gene. This CDR3 has 15 residues. V lost 0 bases to trimming and J lost 6 bases; unmatched junction nucleotides: 5. Repertoires were generated with immunoSEQ multiplex PCR, while TCRdb's copy carries only in-frame clones and drops some. The sample consists of more than 250,000 clones, more than 85% of them appearing once. V gene TRBV9 combines with J gene TRBJ2-2, with 7 bases identical to TRBD2. This receptor was identified in an adult in good health. This material consisted of peripheral blood, taken on day 0 of AZD1222 vaccination. CDR3 sequence reads: CASSVGGLVPGELFF. In DNA form, the CDR3 reads TGTGCCAGCAGCGTAGGCGGACTAGTCCCCGGGGAGCTGTTTTTT.